Shown below are 4 T cell receptor beta chains from a single sample sequenced in a study of T-cell reconstitution after alpha-beta-depleted transplantation in children. Preparation of the TCRbeta library used unique molecular identifiers. TCRdb passed the PCR reads through MiXCR, listing each CDR3 protein once. The profile shows about 470,000 distinct CDR3 sequences, approximately 41% of them singletons. The specimen comprised PBMCs, sampled before TCRalphabeta/CD19-depleted stem cell transplant. The receptors originated from a girl aged 2 to 10 with aplastic anemia, due to receive a stem cell transplant.

This chain links TRBV28 with TRBJ1-6, with D unclear. V was trimmed by 10 bases and J by 10 bases, leaving 23 bases between them. CDR3 size: 15 residues. The germline V gene has CDR1 MDHEN and CDR2 SYDVKM. DNA of the CDR3: TGTGCCATCAGGCAGCAGACTGGGAGAGGGTCACCCCTCCACTTT. Protein sequence: CAIRQQTGRGSPLHF.

V and J are TRBV7-3 and TRBJ2-7, with 10 nucleotides matching TRBD2. The length of the CDR3 is 14 residues. CDR1 and CDR2 (germline): SGHTA, FQGTGA. The V gene end was trimmed by 5 bases and the J gene end by 6 bases; junction bases not matched to a gene: 7. The CDR3 spells CASSPSGSGLEQYF. The CDR3 nucleotides are TGTGCCAGCAGCCCTAGCGGGAGCGGTCTCGAGCAGTACTTC. The complete variable domain, with remaining parts taken from reference TRBV7-3 and TRBJ2-7, reads GAGVSQTPSNKVTEKGKYVELRCDPISGHTALYWYRQSLGQGPEFLIYFQGTGAADDSGLPNDRFFAVRPEGSVSTLKIQRTERGDSAVYLCASSPSGSGLEQYFGPGTRLTVT.

This clonotype has a count of ten or more. The V call is TRBV2, the J call TRBJ2-4, with a possible D match to TRBD2 (8 bases). The ends were cut back, 3 bases at V and 6 bases at J, with 18 bases in the middle. The CDR3 is 16 residues long. Germline V gene data show CDR1 as SNHLY and CDR2 as FYNNEI. The CDR3 sequence is CASSEIAGQGGNIQYF. CDR3 bases: TGTGCCAGCAGTGAGATAGCGGGGCAGGGGGGAAACATTCAGTACTTC.

This chain links TRBV29-1 with TRBJ2-4, with a possible D match to TRBD2 (6 bases). CDR1 SQVTM and CDR2 ANQGSEA come from the germline V gene. Trimming removed 2 bases at V and 7 bases at J, with 9 bases between. CDR3 length equals 12 residues. Here the CDR3 reads CSVETGRNIQYF. DNA of the CDR3: TGCAGCGTTGAAACGGGGAGGAACATTCAGTACTTC. Combining the CDR3 with reference TRBV29-1 and TRBJ2-4 gives the whole variable domain SAVISQKPSRDICQRGTSLTIQCQVDSQVTMMFWYRQQPGQSLTLIATANQGSEATYESGFVIDKFPISRPNLTFSTLTVSNMSPEDSSIYLCSVETGRNIQYFGAGTRLSVL.